These 28 T cell receptor beta chains share one sample of origin, sequenced in a study of shared clonotypes between healthy human individuals. Using immunoSEQ multiplex PCR, the repertoire was profiled, and TCRdb retains in-frame clones only, with some absent. The sample shows about 460,000 clones, 70% to 80% of them seen only once. Sequenced: PBMCs. All receptors derive from a woman aged 40 to 49 in good health. Some clones in this sample may be carry-over from other donors' samples.

The chain is built from TRBV2 and TRBJ1-2; D uncertain. Trimming left V 7 bases short and J 7 bases short, with 13 bases between. Per the germline V gene, CDR1 is SNHLY and CDR2 is FYNNEI. The CDR3 runs 12 residues. CDR3 nucleotides: TGTGCCAGCATAGGAGGAGGCCGTGGCTACACCTTC. It yields the protein CASIGGGRGYTF.

Regarding this clone: A far bigger clonotype differs at one base, so this is likely a read error. The chain joins TRBV5-1 to TRBJ2-7, with no clear D. Germline-derived CDR1 and CDR2 are SGHRS and YFSETQ. There are 13 residues in the CDR3. The CDR3 nucleotides read TGCGCCAGCAGCTTGGGACCAGGCCACGAGCTGTACTTC. This sequence encodes CASSLGPGHELYF.

J is TRBJ2-1 and V is TRBV19; weak D call: TRBD2 (6 bases). This CDR3 has 16 residues. V gave up 5 bases and J gave up 4 bases, with 18 bases separating them. The germline gives CDR1 LNHDA, CDR2 SQIVND (reference sequence). CDR3 nucleotide sequence: TGTGCCAGTAGTCCCCAACGATCTGGGACTTACAATGAGCAGTTCTTC. It specifies CASSPQRSGTYNEQFF.

Comments on this clone: The sample holds other DNA sequences that translate to the same CDR3. The chain combines TRBV9 with TRBJ1-1, with D hard to call. Germline CDR1 reads SGDLS; CDR2 reads YYNGEE. The CDR3 is 13 amino acids. Trimming cost V 0 bases and J 0 bases, with 3 bases left between them. The CDR3 protein is CASSVELNTEAFF. Written as DNA, the CDR3 is TGTGCCAGCAGCGTAGAGTTGAACACTGAAGCTTTCTTT.

The V call is TRBV18, the J call TRBJ2-5; the D is unclear. The J call may be faulty, since TRBJ2-7 better matches the DNA end. Germline-derived CDR1 and CDR2 are KGHSH and LQKENI. This CDR3 is built from 15 residues. CDR3 in DNA: TGTGCCAGCTCACCACGGTCGGACGGAACCTACGAGCAGTACTTC. Protein product: CASSPRSDGTYEQYF.

This clone has a handful of counts. The genes are TRBV5-6 and TRBJ1-2; TRBD1 might be the D (6 bases). Trimming removed 2 bases at V and 13 bases at J, with 15 bases between. The CDR3 has 12 residues. Germline V gives CDR1 SGHDT, CDR2 YYEEEE. The CDR3 DNA sequence: TGTGCCAGCAGCTTCGGGCAGGGGCTAGGCACCTTC. Its translation: CASSFGQGLGTF.

This chain connects TRBV11-2 to TRBJ2-7, with D maybe TRBD1 (6 bases). Germline V lookup: CDR1 SGHAT, CDR2 FQNNGV. The CDR3 contains 14 residues. With 4 bases removed from V and 2 bases from J, the gap between germline ends came to 12 bases. The CDR3 is CASSYRVSTYEQYF. In DNA form, the CDR3 reads TGTGCCAGCAGCTACAGGGTTAGTACCTACGAGCAGTACTTC. The full variable domain, its missing parts supplied by reference TRBV11-2 and TRBJ2-7, is EAGVAQSPRYKIIEKRQSVAFWCNPISGHATLYWYQQILGQGPKLLIQFQNNGVVDDSQLPKDRFSAERLKGVDSTLKIQPAKLEDSAVYLCASSYRVSTYEQYFGPGTRLTVT.

The chain uses TRBV19 and TRBJ1-5; possible D gene TRBD1, 6 bases. Germline V gene lookup returns CDR1 LNHDA and CDR2 SQIVND (reference sequence). Trimming took 4 bases from V and 5 from J, leaving 9 bases between them. This CDR3 comprises 13 residues. CDR3 in DNA: TGTGCCAGTAGTACCTCAGGGGATCAGCCCCAGCATTTT. It codes for CASSTSGDQPQHF.

The chain's CDR3 is CASNSGGRRDTQYF. CDR3 coding DNA: TGCGCCAGCAATAGCGGGGGGAGGCGTGATACGCAGTATTTT. V is TRBV5-1 and J is TRBJ2-3, with TRBD2 identical over 10 bases. This CDR3 contains 14 residues. In germline, CDR1 is SGHRS, CDR2 YFSETQ. V shed 6 bases, J shed 6 bases, and the junction held 7 bases outside the gene matches.

The rearrangement uses TRBV30 and TRBJ1-3; D uncertain. Germline values: CDR1 GTSNPN, CDR2 SVGIG (reference sequence). V lost 4 bases, J lost 1 base, and 14 bases lay in between. The CDR3 sequence is 15 residues long. In DNA, the CDR3 is TGTGCCTGGACGGGCGGGGAGAGTTCTGGAAACACCATATATTTT. Encoded protein: CAWTGGESSGNTIYF.

About this clone itself: The identical CDR3 is also encoded by other nucleotide sequences in the sample. J is TRBJ2-6 and V is TRBV28, with D tentatively TRBD2 (5 bases). The germline CDR1 and CDR2 sequences are MDHEN and SYDVKM. This CDR3 has 15 amino acids. Trimming shortened V by 5 bases and J by 1 base, and 9 bases separated the two germline ends. Written as DNA, the CDR3 is TGTGCCAGCAGTCCGGGGAGATCTGGGGCCAACGTCCTGACTTTC. Amino acid sequence: CASSPGRSGANVLTF.

The rearrangement uses TRBV5-1 and TRBJ2-3; tentative D call: TRBD1 (6 bases). Between the trimmed V and J ends, which lost 4 bases and 3 bases, there was a span of 9 bases. The germline V gene has CDR1 SGHRS and CDR2 YFSETQ. CDR3 length equals 13 residues. CDR3 nucleotides: TGCGCCAGCAGCCCCCAGGGGACAGATACGCAGTATTTT. This codes for CASSPQGTDTQYF.

This chain connects TRBV5-8 to TRBJ2-1; the match to TRBD2 covers 11 bases. This CDR3 region has 16 residues. Trimming took 5 bases from V and 0 from J; bases not matched to a gene: 4. Germline-derived CDR1 and CDR2 are SGHTS and YDEGEE. CDR3: CASRGLAALSYNEQFF. The CDR3 DNA reads TGTGCCAGCAGGGGACTAGCGGCCCTCTCCTACAATGAGCAGTTCTTC.

V and J are TRBV30 and TRBJ2-6; 9 bases line up with TRBD2. CDR3 size: 16 residues. V lost 7 bases, J lost 0 bases, and 7 bases stayed unmatched. CDR1 is GTSNPN and CDR2 is SVGIG in the germline V gene (reference sequence). DNA for the CDR3: TGTGCCTTGCCGACTAGCGGACTCTCTGGGGCCAACGTCCTGACTTTC. Translated, it gives CALPTSGLSGANVLTF.

The chain employs TRBV18 and TRBJ2-7; D ambiguous. CDR3 size: 13 residues. Trimming cost V 3 bases and J 0 bases, with 6 bases left between them. Germline values: CDR1 KGHSH, CDR2 LQKENI. The CDR3 sequence: CASSPGPSYEQYF. DNA of the CDR3: TGTGCCAGCTCACCGGGCCCCTCCTACGAGCAGTACTTC.

A remark on this clone: With only one base between it and a far larger clone, this is likely a read error. The gene calls are TRBV30 and TRBJ2-5; D might be TRBD1 (5 bases). This CDR3 has 13 residues. V dropped 4 bases and J dropped 7 bases, with 16 bases sitting between them. Per the germline V gene, CDR1 is GTSNPN and CDR2 is SVGIG (reference sequence). The chain's CDR3 is CAWTVLQGGTQYF. CDR3 bases: TGTGCCTGGACTGTACTGCAGGGTGGGACCCAGTACTTC.

This chain uses TRBV9 with TRBJ1-4; D is uncertain. V was pared by 2 bases and J by 0 bases, with 5 bases between. The CDR3 runs 14 residues. CDR1 SGDLS and CDR2 YYNGEE come from the germline V gene. The CDR3 loop reads CASSVGTTNEKLFF. The DNA for the CDR3 is TGTGCCAGCAGCGTTGGGACAACTAATGAAAAACTGTTTTTT.

Concerning this clone itself: A far larger clone differs by one base, so this is likely a read error. Other DNA sequences in the same sample also yield this CDR3. The chain has TRBV30 and TRBJ2-5; no firm D call. Germline V gives CDR1 GTSNPN, CDR2 SVGIG (reference sequence). CDR3 length: 11 residues. Trimming cost V 5 bases and J 5 bases, with 9 bases left between them. CDR3 protein: CAWETKETQYF. The CDR3 DNA sequence: TGTGCCTGGGAAACAAAGGAGACCCAGTACTTC.

The chain joins TRBV18 to TRBJ1-3; the match to TRBD1 covers 9 bases. V lost 5 bases and J lost 4; bases outside the gene matches: 6. CDR1 is KGHSH, CDR2 LQKENI, per germline. The length of the CDR3 is 15 residues. Here the CDR3 reads CASSTSTGGGNTIYF. The CDR3 region has the DNA TGTGCCAGCTCAACCTCGACAGGGGGAGGAAACACCATATATTTT.

The chain employs TRBV28 and TRBJ2-5; a weak D match, TRBD2 (6 bases). The CDR3 totals 14 residues. Trimming cost V 7 bases and J 2 bases, with 14 bases left between them. The V gene's germline CDR1 is MDHEN and CDR2 SYDVKM. The CDR3 is CASNPAGQQETQYF. In nucleotides, the CDR3 is TGTGCCAGCAATCCAGCGGGCCAACAAGAGACCCAGTACTTC.

This clone was detected a few times. This chain links TRBV27 with TRBJ1-5; D ambiguous. Between the trimmed V and J ends, which lost 6 bases and 3 bases, there was a span of 9 bases. This CDR3 has 13 residues. Germline values: CDR1 MNHEY, CDR2 SMNVEV (reference sequence). The CDR3 reads CASSLWANQPQHF. DNA of the CDR3: TGTGCCAGCAGCCTCTGGGCCAATCAGCCCCAGCATTTT.

V gene TRBV30 combines with J gene TRBJ2-7, with D unresolved. From germline, CDR1 is GTSNPN and CDR2 SVGIG (reference sequence). The CDR3 covers 12 residues. The ends were cut back, 5 bases at V and 7 bases at J, with 15 bases in the middle. The DNA for the CDR3 is TGTGCCTGGGAAAAGGACCGTGGGGAGCAGTACTTC. Residues: CAWEKDRGEQYF.

As for this clone: A junction end diverges from the germline sequence, so it may reflect a read error. This rearrangement joins TRBV5-4 to TRBJ1-1; D is unclear. This CDR3 comprises 13 residues. Germline V gene sequence: CDR1 SGHNT, CDR2 YYREEE (reference sequence). CDR3 in amino acids: CASRGGENAEAFF. DNA of the CDR3: TGTGCCAGCAGAGGTGGAGAGAACGCTGAAGCTTTCTTT. The whole variable domain, remainder taken from reference TRBV5-4 and TRBJ1-1, is ETGVTQSPTHLIKTRGQQVTLRCSSQSGHNTVSWYQQALGQGPQFIFQYYREEENGRGNFPPRFSGLQFPNYSSELNVNALELDDSALYLCASRGGENAEAFFGQGTRLTVV.

This sequence joins TRBV5-4 and TRBJ2-5, with D perhaps TRBD1 (5 bases). Germline CDR1 and CDR2: SGHNT and YYREEE (reference sequence). This CDR3 comprises 14 residues. V was cut by 0 bases and J by 2 bases, with 8 bases left in between. The DNA for the CDR3 is TGTGCCAGCAGCTTGGGACAGCCGCAAGAGACCCAGTACTTC. This gives the protein CASSLGQPQETQYF.

The chain couples TRBV6-1 to TRBJ2-1; D remains unclear. The ends were cut back, 1 base at V and 5 bases at J, with 9 bases in the middle. The CDR3 spans 14 residues. Germline assignment: CDR1 MNHNS and CDR2 SASEGT. As DNA, the CDR3 is TGTGCCAGCAGTGAAGGACTTTTCAACAATGAGCAGTTCTTC. This encodes CASSEGLFNNEQFF.

The chain joins TRBV10-3 to TRBJ2-7; 7 bases line up with TRBD1. Germline V gene sequence: CDR1 ENHRY, CDR2 SYGVKD. Trimming took 4 bases from V and 2 from J; bases not matched to a gene: 5. The CDR3 covers 14 residues. In nucleotides, the CDR3 is TGTGCCATCAGTGGGACAGGATTCGCCTACGAGCAGTACTTC. Protein: CAISGTGFAYEQYF.

The chain combines TRBV9 with TRBJ2-7, with TRBD1 matching over 12 bases. With V trimmed by 0 bases and J by 6 bases, 7 bases remained unmatched. Germline CDR1 reads SGDLS; CDR2 reads YYNGEE. The CDR3 sequence is 16 residues long. CDR3 sequence reads: CASSVGGTGGVGEQYF. The CDR3 nucleotides read TGTGCCAGCAGCGTAGGTGGGACAGGGGGCGTGGGCGAGCAGTACTTC.

This sequence joins TRBV7-9 and TRBJ2-5, with D tentatively TRBD2 (5 bases). The V gene lost 4 bases and the J gene lost 11 bases, with 14 bases spanning the gap. Germline assignment: CDR1 SEHNR and CDR2 FQNEAQ (reference sequence). The CDR3 is 12 residues long. This CDR3 is CASSSDYPGQYF. The CDR3 DNA follows: TGTGCCAGCAGCTCAGACTACCCCGGGCAGTACTTC.